One and the same sample provided the 28 T cell receptor beta chains below, sequenced in a study of early T cells in non-severe SARS-CoV-2 infection. TCRdb called the 5' RACE reads again in MiXCR, with one record for every CDR3 protein. The sample lists 30,000 to 35,000 distinct CDR3 sequences; around 7% were seen once. The sample consisted of whole blood. Source of these receptors: an adult who was a healthcare worker with PCR-confirmed SARS-CoV-2 infection or an uninfected control (not recorded which).

The chain combines TRBV9 with TRBJ2-1; TRBD2 agrees at 16 bases. The junction had 5 bases not matched to a gene; V was cut back by 4 bases and J by 7 bases. CDR3 size: 16 residues. From germline, CDR1 is SGDLS and CDR2 YYNGEE. CDR3 sequence reads: CASSPPGLAGGNEQFF. CDR3 DNA: TGTGCCAGCAGCCCGCCGGGACTAGCGGGAGGGAATGAGCAGTTCTTC.

This clonotype was counted at least ten times. The chain links TRBV20-1 to TRBJ2-1; D unresolved. The germline V gene has CDR1 DFQATT and CDR2 SNEGSKA (reference sequence). V was clipped by 0 bases and J by 8 bases, with 17 bases between them. The CDR3 runs to 15 residues. CDR3 DNA sequence: TGCAGTGCTAGAGATATTCAGACCCTTATGGATGAGCAGTTCTTC. Translating it yields CSARDIQTLMDEQFF.

Many counts were recorded for this clonotype. The gene calls are TRBV27 and TRBJ1-4, with D hard to call. This CDR3 contains 12 residues. V lost 6 bases and J 7 bases, leaving 9 bases between the germline ends. Germline CDR1 MNHEY, CDR2 SMNVEV (reference sequence). The DNA of the CDR3 is TGTGCCAGCAGGGGATTCGGTGAAAAACTGTTTTTT. It encodes CASRGFGEKLFF.

This clonotype was seen only once. This chain uses TRBV20-1 with TRBJ2-7, with 9 bases matching TRBD2. From germline, CDR1 is DFQATT and CDR2 SNEGSKA (reference sequence). With 1 base clipped from V and 7 bases from J, the junction kept 8 bases outside the gene matches. The CDR3 sequence is 14 residues long. The CDR3 loop is CSARGLAGGWEQYF. DNA for the CDR3: TGCAGTGCTAGAGGTTTGGCGGGAGGGTGGGAGCAGTACTTC.

This clonotype has a handful of counts. V gene TRBV7-9 combines with J gene TRBJ1-1, with D unclear. Germline CDR1 is SEHNR and CDR2 is FQNEAQ (reference sequence). The CDR3 totals 16 residues. Deletions cut 1 base from V and 2 bases from J, with 14 bases between. The chain's CDR3 is CASSLDLGARNTEAFF. For the CDR3, the DNA is TGTGCCAGCAGCTTAGACTTGGGTGCCAGAAACACTGAAGCTTTCTTT.

In its sample, this clonotype was seen many times. The rearrangement uses TRBV7-2 and TRBJ2-7; D gene ambiguous. The CDR3 runs to 16 residues. V was cut by 0 bases and J by 2 bases, with 14 bases left in between. Germline assignment: CDR1 SGHTA and CDR2 FQGNSA. Here the CDR3 DNA reads TGTGCCAGCAGCTTAGCCCCCTGGGGTGGCACCTACGAGCAGTACTTC. Encoded protein: CASSLAPWGGTYEQYF.

This clonotype was counted many times. The chain couples TRBV14 to TRBJ1-1; possible D gene TRBD1, 6 bases. This CDR3 has 13 amino acids. V was trimmed by 7 bases and J by 0 bases, leaving 9 bases between them. CDR1 and CDR2 from the germline V gene are SGHDN and FVKESK. The CDR3 spells CASTGQLNTEAFF. Written as DNA, the CDR3 is TGTGCCAGCACAGGACAGTTGAACACTGAAGCTTTCTTT.

This clonotype has a handful of counts. The chain couples TRBV7-2 to TRBJ2-5, with a weak D call TRBD2 (6 bases). Germline V gene lookup returns CDR1 SGHTA and CDR2 FQGNSA. V shed 5 bases and J shed 2 bases, with 15 bases lying between them. CDR3 length: 15 amino acids. The CDR3 sequence: CASSPSSEPQETQYF. The CDR3 nucleotides are TGTGCCAGCAGCCCCTCTAGCGAACCACAAGAGACCCAGTACTTC. Looking up the rest from reference TRBV7-2 and TRBJ2-5 gives the full variable domain: GAGVSQSPSNKVTEKGKDVELRCDPISGHTALYWYRQSLGQGLEFLIYFQGNSAPDKSGLPSDRFSAERTGGSVSTLTIQRTQQEDSAVYLCASSPSSEPQETQYFGPGTRLLVL.

This clonotype was picked up many times. In DNA, the CDR3 is TGTGCCAGTAGCTTCACCAATCAGCCCCAGCATTTT. Its translation is CASSFTNQPQHF. The J gene is TRBJ1-5, the V gene TRBV19; D is unresolved. In germline, CDR1 is LNHDA, CDR2 SQIVND (reference sequence). The length of the CDR3 is 12 residues. Trimming took 6 bases from V and 3 from J, leaving 6 bases between them.

The rearrangement joins TRBV28 to TRBJ2-7; 8 nucleotides align to TRBD2. The CDR3 loop spans 15 amino acids. V lost 5 bases and J lost 7; bases outside the gene matches: 13. Germline V gene sequence: CDR1 MDHEN, CDR2 SYDVKM. CDR3 sequence reads: CASSPGGTTHREQYF. The CDR3 DNA is TGTGCCAGCAGTCCGGGGGGGACCACCCATCGGGAGCAGTACTTC.

With respect to this clonotype: A read error is possible here, since a much larger clone lies one base away. CDR3 DNA sequence: TGTGCCAGCAGTTTGTATGCGGAATCTGGGACCAACGTCCTGACTTTC. Amino acid sequence: CASSLYAESGTNVLTF. V and J are TRBV12-3 or TRBV12-4 and TRBJ2-6; D unresolved. This CDR3 spans 16 amino acids.

This clonotype showed up many times. This chain connects TRBV19 to TRBJ2-2; the D gene is possibly TRBD1 (5 bases). From germline, CDR1 is LNHDA and CDR2 SQIVND (reference sequence). V shed 3 bases and J shed 5 bases, with 10 bases lying between them. The CDR3 contains 14 residues. For the CDR3, the DNA is TGTGCCAGTAGTATGGGGCGATTAACCGGGGAGCTGTTTTTT. This gives the protein CASSMGRLTGELFF.

This clonotype was picked up a small number of times. The chain carries TRBV28 and TRBJ1-1; TRBD1 matches 9 bases. The CDR3 sequence is 17 residues long. With V trimmed by 3 bases and J by 3 bases, 11 bases remained unmatched. CDR1 and CDR2 from the germline V gene are MDHEN and SYDVKM. CDR3 sequence (DNA): TGTGCCAGCAGTTTTAGTTGGGACAGGGAGCAAGACACTGAAGCTTTCTTT. Protein product: CASSFSWDREQDTEAFF.

At least ten counts were recorded for this clonotype. The chain combines TRBV10-2 with TRBJ2-3, with 14 positions matching TRBD2. This CDR3 contains 17 residues. The V gene's germline CDR1 is WSHSY and CDR2 SAAADI. V gave up 5 bases and J gave up 1 base; unmatched junction bases: 5. In DNA form, the CDR3 reads TGCGCCAGCAGTATGGGACTAGCGGGAGACGGCACAGATACGCAGTATTTT. This translates into CASSMGLAGDGTDTQYF.

As for this clonotype: A much larger clonotype is one base distant, so this may be a read error. The V and J genes are TRBV4-3 and TRBJ2-3; D perhaps matches TRBD2 (5 bases). Trimming took 1 base from V and 1 from J, leaving 12 bases between them. This CDR3 comprises 16 residues. Germline-derived CDR1 and CDR2 are LGHNA and YSLEER. DNA for the CDR3: TGCGCCAGCAGCCAAGGACTATCGGTGGGCACAGATACGCAGTATTTT. Amino acids: CASSQGLSVGTDTQYF.

This clonotype was detected only a few times. This rearrangement joins TRBV19 to TRBJ1-5; perhaps TRBD1 as D (6 bases). The ends were cut back, 11 bases at V and 3 bases at J, with 14 bases in the middle. This CDR3 spans 13 amino acids. Germline assignment: CDR1 LNHDA and CDR2 SQIVND (reference sequence). The CDR3 DNA reads as TGTGCCGGGGCTAGGGGGGACAATCAGCCCCAGCATTTT. This encodes CAGARGDNQPQHF.

This clonotype is labeled medium-sized (0.01 to 0.1%). The rearrangement uses TRBV7-2 and TRBJ2-5; TRBD1 is a possible D gene (6 bases). Germline lookup yields CDR1 SGHTA and CDR2 FQGNSA. The CDR3 consists of 11 residues. With 6 bases removed from V and 5 bases from J, the gap between germline ends came to 7 bases. The CDR3 DNA sequence: TGTGCCAGCAGTACAGGGGAGACCCAGTACTTC. This codes for CASSTGETQYF. Filled out from reference TRBV7-2 and TRBJ2-5, the complete variable domain reads GAGVSQSPSNKVTEKGKDVELRCDPISGHTALYWYRQSLGQGLEFLIYFQGNSAPDKSGLPSDRFSAERTGGSVSTLTIQRTQQEDSAVYLCASSTGETQYFGPGTRLLVL.

This clonotype was counted at least ten times. The chain uses TRBV12-3 or TRBV12-4 and TRBJ1-2; maybe TRBD1 (6 bases). The CDR3 totals 14 residues. V was cut by 3 bases and J by 5 bases, with 13 bases left in between. The CDR3 reads CASSFGGRRYGYTF. The DNA of the CDR3 is TGTGCCAGCAGTTTTGGGGGGCGCCGGTATGGCTACACCTTC.

This clonotype was seen ten or more times. The genes are TRBV29-1 and TRBJ2-5, with D possibly being TRBD1 or TRBD2 (6 bases each). In germline, CDR1 is SQVTM, CDR2 ANQGSEA. V dropped 4 bases and J dropped 5 bases, with 11 bases sitting between them. The CDR3 has 12 amino acids. CDR3 coding DNA: TGCAGCGTTGTAGGGGGGAGGGAGACCCAGTACTTC. Residues: CSVVGGRETQYF.

The table lists this clonotype with many counts. This rearrangement joins TRBV6-6 to TRBJ2-3; possibly TRBD2 for D (6 bases). The ends were cut back, 6 bases at V and 0 bases at J, with 13 bases in the middle. The CDR3 sequence is 15 residues long. The V gene's germline CDR1 is MNHNY and CDR2 SVGAGI (reference sequence). In DNA, the CDR3 is TGTGCCAGCAGGCCAGCGGGCCCTAGCACAGATACGCAGTATTTT. It yields the protein CASRPAGPSTDTQYF.

The table lists this clonotype with a few counts. The chain combines TRBV6-1 with TRBJ2-7, with a tentative D call TRBD2 (6 bases). Germline CDR1 reads MNHNS; CDR2 reads SASEGT. Trimming took off 6 bases at V and 9 bases at J, with 15 bases between the two ends. This CDR3 has 12 amino acids. For the CDR3, the DNA is TGTGCCAGCAGCGTAGCGGTCGGAGGGCAGTACTTC. Its protein is CASSVAVGGQYF.

This clonotype showed up just a few times. V is TRBV6-4 and J is TRBJ1-4; D is possibly TRBD1 (6 bases). There are 16 residues in the CDR3. Trimming took off 7 bases at V and 10 bases at J, with 25 bases between the two ends. Germline CDR1 reads MRHNA; CDR2 reads SNTAGT. DNA of the CDR3: TGTGCCAGCACAAGTACCCCGGACAGTTTGGACGGAAAACTGTTTTTT. Residues: CASTSTPDSLDGKLFF.

This clonotype has ten or more counts. V usage is TRBV29-1 and J usage is TRBJ1-1, with a weak D call TRBD1 (5 bases). The CDR3 sequence is 13 residues long. V was trimmed by 2 bases and J by 1 base, leaving 8 bases between them. Germline V gene data show CDR1 as SQVTM and CDR2 as ANQGSEA. CDR3 residues: CSVERQGNTEAFF. CDR3 nucleotides: TGCAGCGTTGAAAGGCAGGGGAACACTGAAGCTTTCTTT.

This clonotype came up many times. The chain couples TRBV20-1 to TRBJ2-7, with a weak D call TRBD1 (5 bases). The CDR3 is 17 amino acids. Deletions cut 0 bases from V and 2 bases from J, with 20 bases between. The germline V gene has CDR1 DFQATT and CDR2 SNEGSKA (reference sequence). The CDR3 DNA is TGCAGTGCTAGAGAAATTCTGAACGACGGCAGGGCCTACGAGCAGTACTTC. Its protein is CSAREILNDGRAYEQYF.

The chain links TRBV18 to TRBJ2-7; D unclear. The V gene lost 4 bases and the J gene lost 5 bases, with 15 bases spanning the gap. Germline CDR1 reads KGHSH; CDR2 reads LQKENI. The CDR3 runs 14 residues. The CDR3 bases are TGTGCCAGCTCACTGGAAAATAACGTCGACGAGCAGTACTTC. It codes for CASSLENNVDEQYF.

This clonotype was counted between two and nine times. For the CDR3, the DNA is TGTGCCAGCAGCTCTGCGTCCGGGAGAAGCACAGATACGCAGTATTTT. It translates to CASSSASGRSTDTQYF. The V and J genes are TRBV7-8 and TRBJ2-3; the D gene is possibly TRBD2 (6 bases). The CDR3 is made up of 16 amino acids. The V and J ends lost 4 bases and 0 bases respectively, with 14 bases between them. Germline CDR1 is SGHVS and CDR2 is FQNEAQ.

This clonotype has at least ten counts. J is TRBJ2-7 and V is TRBV28; TRBD2 might be the D (6 bases). CDR3 size: 12 residues. Germline loops: CDR1 MDHEN, CDR2 SYDVKM. V gave up 2 bases and J gave up 6 bases, with 8 bases separating them. The CDR3 DNA is TGTGCCAGCAGTTTAACTAGCACCGAGCAGTACTTC. This encodes CASSLTSTEQYF.

In this sample, this clonotype turned up many times. The chain joins TRBV10-3 to TRBJ2-1; D may be TRBD1 (5 bases). Looked up from germline, CDR1 is ENHRY and CDR2 is SYGVKD. Trimming removed 3 bases at V and 13 bases at J, with 16 bases between. The CDR3 sequence is 13 residues long. The CDR3 here is CAISEGATRDQFF. Here the CDR3 DNA reads TGTGCCATCAGTGAAGGGGCTACACGAGATCAGTTCTTC.